This TCR beta chain was sequenced during a study of blood T cells in healthy people across ages. CDR1 is DFQATT, CDR2 SNEGSKA, per germline (reference sequence). Unmatched junction bases numbered 8, after V lost 6 bases and J lost 9 bases. CDR3 length: 14 amino acids. This clonotype appeared once. As yet, its antigen is unknown. Study findings and constraints: Older individuals had lower TCR beta diversity per million T cells (the decline was roughly linear).

With a J-beta primer mix and a sample-barcoded 5' primer, a second PCR ran 7 to 11 cycles. TCRdb processed the 5' RACE reads anew with MiXCR; each CDR3 protein has one entry. In the table there are about 830,000 distinct CDR3 sequences, around 62% of which are singletons. This clonotype was obtained from a man aged 30-40 years in good health. V and J are TRBV20-1 and TRBJ1-6; 10 bases map to TRBD1. Material for sequencing was blood. CDR3 protein: CSADPGQGSSPLHF. In DNA form, the CDR3 reads TGCAGTGCAGACCCGGGACAGGGGAGTTCACCCCTCCACTTT.